Listed here are 12 T cell receptor beta chains from one sample, sequenced in a study of T cell changes during pregnancy in multiple sclerosis. Here immunoSEQ multiplex PCR was the method, and the copy in TCRdb shows in-frame clones only, minus some. Among 95,000 to 100,000 clones listed, more than 85% were seen once. Sequencing used peripheral blood, obtained in the second trimester of pregnancy. These receptor sequences come from a female donor with multiple sclerosis, enrolled in a pregnancy study.

The chain links TRBV5-6 to TRBJ2-1; weak D call: TRBD2 (6 bases). The CDR3 has 14 residues. Germline CDR1 and CDR2: SGHDT and YYEEEE. V lost 4 bases to trimming and J lost 7 bases, with 15 bases between them. The CDR3 sequence: CASSRPGLINEQFF. Written as DNA, the CDR3 is TGTGCCAGCAGCCGGCCGGGACTGATAAATGAGCAGTTCTTC.

This chain connects TRBV5-4 to TRBJ2-7; 10 bases match TRBD2. Trimming cost V 3 bases and J 3 bases; bases outside gene matches: 12. Germline values: CDR1 SGHNT, CDR2 YYREEE (reference sequence). CDR3 size: 17 residues. The CDR3 sequence: CASSSTLAGENGYEQYF. CDR3 coding DNA: TGTGCCAGCAGCTCGACTCTAGCGGGAGAAAATGGCTACGAGCAGTACTTC.

The chain carries TRBV11-3 and TRBJ2-1; no clear D gene. V lost 5 bases and J 4 bases, leaving 3 bases between the germline ends. Per germline, CDR1 SGHNT and CDR2 YENEEA. The CDR3 covers 11 residues. The chain's CDR3 is CASSIYNEQFF. In DNA form, the CDR3 reads TGTGCCAGCAGCATATACAATGAGCAGTTCTTC.

The J gene is TRBJ2-3, the V gene TRBV6-5; 10 nucleotides align to TRBD2. This CDR3 has 14 amino acids. Germline V gives CDR1 MNHEY, CDR2 SVGAGI. V trimming: 0 bases; J trimming: 8 bases; junction bases outside the gene matches: 2. The chain's CDR3 is CASSYSGLAATQYF. In nucleotides, the CDR3 is TGTGCCAGCAGTTACTCAGGACTAGCGGCTACGCAGTATTTT.

This clone occurred a few times. V gene TRBV10-3 combines with J gene TRBJ1-1; possibly TRBD1 for D (6 bases). Trimming shortened V by 10 bases and J by 1 base, and 13 bases separated the two germline ends. Germline-derived CDR1 and CDR2 are ENHRY and SYGVKD. The CDR3 is 13 amino acids. The CDR3 region has the DNA TGTGCCAGCAGGGGACACTCGAACACTGAAGCTTTCTTT. This gives the protein CASRGHSNTEAFF.

This clone was recorded once. The CDR3 is CASSPGQDLSPLHF. For the CDR3, the DNA is TGCGCCAGCAGCCCGGGACAGGACCTTTCACCCCTCCACTTT. This chain links TRBV5-1 with TRBJ1-6; 8 bases line up with TRBD1. V lost 4 bases and J lost 9; bases outside the gene matches: 6. CDR3 length: 14 amino acids. Germline V gene sequence: CDR1 SGHRS, CDR2 YFSETQ.

This clone has only one observation. This chain joins TRBV6-6 and TRBJ2-2; 9 bases agree with TRBD2. From germline, CDR1 is MNHNY and CDR2 SVGAGI (reference sequence). J lost 7 bases, V lost 6 bases, and 12 bases had no gene match. CDR3 length: 16 residues. The CDR3 region has the DNA TGTGCCAGCAGAATTAGCGGGAGTCAGACTCTCGGGGAGCTGTTTTTT. As protein: CASRISGSQTLGELFF.

CDR3 residues: CASRGAGGPGYEQYF. DNA for the CDR3: TGTGCCAGCAGAGGTGCGGGAGGGCCCGGCTACGAGCAGTACTTC. The chain uses TRBV2 and TRBJ2-7, with TRBD2 matching 9 bases. CDR3 size: 15 residues. Losses at the gene ends were 6 bases for V and 3 bases for J; bases not matched to a gene: 9. Germline CDR1 reads SNHLY; CDR2 reads FYNNEI. Full variable domain (outside the CDR3, taken from reference TRBV2 and TRBJ2-7): EPEVTQTPSHQVTQMGQEVILRCVPISNHLYFYWYRQILGQKVEFLVSFYNNEISEKSEIFDDQFSVERPDGSNFTLKIRSTKLEDSAMYFCASRGAGGPGYEQYFGPGTRLTVT.

The chain combines TRBV7-2 with TRBJ2-7; tentative D call: TRBD2 (5 bases). Trimming took off 4 bases at V and 7 bases at J, with 14 bases between the two ends. Per the germline V gene, CDR1 is SGHTA and CDR2 is FQGNSA. There are 13 residues in the CDR3. Here the CDR3 reads CASSSLGWREQYF. As DNA, the CDR3 is TGTGCCAGCAGCTCCCTCGGTTGGAGGGAGCAGTACTTC.

The chain is built from TRBV11-2 and TRBJ1-2, with D maybe TRBD1 (5 bases). The CDR3 spans 14 residues. With 3 bases removed from V and 5 bases from J, the gap between germline ends came to 13 bases. CDR1 is SGHAT, CDR2 FQNNGV, per germline. The CDR3 loop reads CASSLSQVGYGYTF. CDR3 nucleotides: TGTGCCAGCAGCTTGTCACAGGTCGGATATGGCTACACCTTC.

The chain joins TRBV7-2 to TRBJ2-5; D is perhaps TRBD1 (6 bases). The CDR3 totals 15 residues. Trimming took off 5 bases at V and 4 bases at J, with 17 bases between the two ends. Germline-derived CDR1 and CDR2 are SGHTA and FQGNSA. The CDR3 sequence is CASSLFPGRGETQYF. The CDR3 bases are TGTGCCAGCAGCCTATTCCCCGGCAGGGGAGAGACCCAGTACTTC.

The CDR3 DNA follows: TGTGCCAGCAGTGGGGCCAACTATGGCTACACCTTC. The encoded protein is CASSGANYGYTF. The V and J genes are TRBV2 and TRBJ1-2; D is ambiguous. The CDR3 consists of 12 residues. The germline V gene encodes CDR1 SNHLY and CDR2 FYNNEI. V was clipped by 4 bases and J by 2 bases, with 5 bases between them.